The 5 T cell receptor beta chains below were found in one sample sequenced in a study of PD-L1 blockade in urothelial cancer. The method was immunoSEQ multiplex PCR; TCRdb's version includes in-frame clones alone and lacks a portion of them. The sample lists approximately 71,000 clones, 84% occurring once. This sample's time point: pretreatment peripheral blood. The material was PBMCs, obtained around atezolizumab (anti-PD-L1) treatment. Receptors were obtained from a woman aged 70-85 years with urothelial cancer.

The chain is built from TRBV5-1 and TRBJ2-2; D perhaps matches TRBD2 (5 bases). Germline V gene data show CDR1 as SGHRS and CDR2 as YFSETQ. The CDR3 sequence is 15 residues long. Trimming shortened V by 1 base and J by 0 bases, and 7 bases separated the two germline ends. The CDR3 loop is CASSLPGANTGELFF. The CDR3 DNA reads as TGCGCCAGCAGCTTGCCCGGGGCGAACACCGGGGAGCTGTTTTTT.

This chain uses TRBV5-1 with TRBJ2-2; 7 bases are a match to TRBD2. V gave up 4 bases and J gave up 6 bases; unmatched junction bases: 6. The CDR3 sequence is 14 residues long. Per the germline V gene, CDR1 is SGHRS and CDR2 is YFSETQ. CDR3 sequence (DNA): TGCGCCAGCAGCCCGGCCGCGGGGGCCGGGGAGCTGTTTTTT. Amino acid sequence: CASSPAAGAGELFF.

CDR3 region: CASSQRQGISAKNTEAFF. The CDR3 region has the DNA TGCGCCAGCAGCCAAAGACAGGGGATTTCCGCCAAGAACACTGAAGCTTTCTTT. The rearrangement links TRBV4-1 to TRBJ1-1; 8 nucleotides line up with TRBD1. This CDR3 spans 18 amino acids. In germline, CDR1 is MGHRA, CDR2 YSYEKL. The V segment lost 2 bases and the J segment 1 base; nucleotides outside the gene matches: 12.

A single count supports this clone. J is TRBJ2-3 and V is TRBV4-2; D possibly corresponds to TRBD1 (6 bases). The CDR3 totals 14 residues. Deletions cut 1 base from V and 1 base from J, with 6 bases between. The germline V gene has CDR1 LGHNA and CDR2 YNFKEQ. Here the CDR3 reads CASSQGTGTDTQYF. Here the CDR3 DNA reads TGTGCCAGCAGCCAAGGGACAGGCACAGATACGCAGTATTTT.

This chain connects TRBV6-5 to TRBJ2-7; 9 nucleotides match TRBD1. Per germline, CDR1 MNHEY and CDR2 SVGAGI. Losses at the gene ends were 7 bases for V and 7 bases for J; bases not matched to a gene: 8. The CDR3 extends over 13 amino acids. The CDR3 sequence is CASNRQGGWEQYF. In nucleotides, the CDR3 is TGTGCCAGCAACCGACAGGGGGGGTGGGAGCAGTACTTC.